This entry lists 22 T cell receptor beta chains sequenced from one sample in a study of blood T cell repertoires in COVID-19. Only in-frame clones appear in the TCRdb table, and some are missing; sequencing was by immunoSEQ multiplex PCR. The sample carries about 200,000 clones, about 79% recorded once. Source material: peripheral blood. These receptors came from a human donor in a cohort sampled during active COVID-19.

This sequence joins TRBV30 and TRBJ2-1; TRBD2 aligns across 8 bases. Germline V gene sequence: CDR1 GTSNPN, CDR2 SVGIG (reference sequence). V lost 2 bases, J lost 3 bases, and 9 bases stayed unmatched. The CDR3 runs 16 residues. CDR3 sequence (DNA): TGTGCCTGGAGTCCAACCCGGACTAGCTTCTACAATGAGCAGTTCTTC. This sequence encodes CAWSPTRTSFYNEQFF.

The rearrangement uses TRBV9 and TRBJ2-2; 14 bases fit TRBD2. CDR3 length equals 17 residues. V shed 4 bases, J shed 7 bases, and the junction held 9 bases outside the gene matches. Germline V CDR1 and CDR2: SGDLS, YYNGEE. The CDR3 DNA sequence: TGTGCCAGCAGCCGACGGCCGGGACTAGCGGGAGTCGGGGAGCTGTTTTTT. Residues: CASSRRPGLAGVGELFF. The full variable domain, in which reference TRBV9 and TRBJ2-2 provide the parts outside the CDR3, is DSGVTQTPKHLITATGQRVTLRCSPRSGDLSVYWYQQSLDQGLQFLIQYYNGEERAKGNILERFSAQQFPDLHSELNLSSLELGDSALYFCASSRRPGLAGVGELFFGEGSRLTVL.

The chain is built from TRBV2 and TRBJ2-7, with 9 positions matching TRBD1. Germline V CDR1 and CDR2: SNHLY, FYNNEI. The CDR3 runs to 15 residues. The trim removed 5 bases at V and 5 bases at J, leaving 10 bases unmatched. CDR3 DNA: TGTGCCAGCAGTAAGACTCTGGGACAGGGCCACGAGCAGTACTTC. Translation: CASSKTLGQGHEQYF.

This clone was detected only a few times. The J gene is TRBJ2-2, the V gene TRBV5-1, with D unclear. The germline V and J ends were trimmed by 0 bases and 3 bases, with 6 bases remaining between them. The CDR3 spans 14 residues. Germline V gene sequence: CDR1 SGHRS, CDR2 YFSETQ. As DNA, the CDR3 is TGCGCCAGCAGCTTGGTGGCAGACACCGGGGAGCTGTTTTTT. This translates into CASSLVADTGELFF.

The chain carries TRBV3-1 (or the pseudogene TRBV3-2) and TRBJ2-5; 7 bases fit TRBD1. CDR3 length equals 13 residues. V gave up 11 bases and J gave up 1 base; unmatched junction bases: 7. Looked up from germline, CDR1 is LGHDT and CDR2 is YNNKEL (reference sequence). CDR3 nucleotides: TGTGCCTGGCAAGGGGGCATCCAAGAGACCCAGTACTTC. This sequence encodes CAWQGGIQETQYF.

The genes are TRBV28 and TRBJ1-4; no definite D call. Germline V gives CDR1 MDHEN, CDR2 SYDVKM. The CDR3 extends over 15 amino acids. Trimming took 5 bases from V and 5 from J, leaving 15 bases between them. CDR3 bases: TGTGCCAGCAGTCCCCTCGCAGGCCCCAATGAAAAACTGTTTTTT. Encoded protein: CASSPLAGPNEKLFF.

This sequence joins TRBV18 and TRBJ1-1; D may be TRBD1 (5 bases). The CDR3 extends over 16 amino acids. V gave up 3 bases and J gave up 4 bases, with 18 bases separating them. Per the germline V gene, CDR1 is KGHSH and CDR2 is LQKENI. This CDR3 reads CASSPQGRGWSTEAFF. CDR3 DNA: TGTGCCAGCTCACCCCAAGGTCGGGGGTGGAGCACTGAAGCTTTCTTT.

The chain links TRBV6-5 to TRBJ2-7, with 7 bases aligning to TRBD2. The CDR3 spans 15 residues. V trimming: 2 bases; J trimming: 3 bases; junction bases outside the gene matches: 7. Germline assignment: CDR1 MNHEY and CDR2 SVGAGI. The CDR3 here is CASSYTLPGGYEQYF. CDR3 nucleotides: TGTGCCAGCAGTTACACCTTGCCGGGAGGCTACGAGCAGTACTTC.

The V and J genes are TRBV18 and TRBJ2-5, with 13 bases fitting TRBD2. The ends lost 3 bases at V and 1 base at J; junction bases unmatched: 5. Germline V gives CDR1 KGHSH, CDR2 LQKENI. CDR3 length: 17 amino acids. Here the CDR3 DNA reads TGTGCCAGCTCACCGCGGGGGACTAGCGGGGTCCAAGAGACCCAGTACTTC. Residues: CASSPRGTSGVQETQYF.

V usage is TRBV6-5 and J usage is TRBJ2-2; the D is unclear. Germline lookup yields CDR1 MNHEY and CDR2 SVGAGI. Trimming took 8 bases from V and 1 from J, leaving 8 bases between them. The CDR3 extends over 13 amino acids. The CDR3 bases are TGTGCCAGCGGGCATCAGAACACCGGGGAGCTGTTTTTT. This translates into CASGHQNTGELFF.

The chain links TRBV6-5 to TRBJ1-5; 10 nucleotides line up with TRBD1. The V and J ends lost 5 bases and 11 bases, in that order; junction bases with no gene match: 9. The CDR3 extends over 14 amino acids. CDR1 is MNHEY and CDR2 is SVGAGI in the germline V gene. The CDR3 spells CASSPGTGVISQHF. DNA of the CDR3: TGTGCCAGCAGTCCCGGGACAGGGGTTATTTCCCAGCATTTT.

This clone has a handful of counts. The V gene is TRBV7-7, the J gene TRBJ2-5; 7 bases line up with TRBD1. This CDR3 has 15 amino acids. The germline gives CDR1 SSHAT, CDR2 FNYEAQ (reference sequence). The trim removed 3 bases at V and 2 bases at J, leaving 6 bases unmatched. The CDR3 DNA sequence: TGTGCCAGCAGCTTTGCCCCAGGGGGACAAGAGACCCAGTACTTC. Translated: CASSFAPGGQETQYF.

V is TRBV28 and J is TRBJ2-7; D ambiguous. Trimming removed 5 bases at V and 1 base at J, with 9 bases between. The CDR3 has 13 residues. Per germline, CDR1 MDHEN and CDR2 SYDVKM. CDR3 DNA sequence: TGTGCCAGCAGTCAGAAATTTTCCTACGAGCAGTACTTC. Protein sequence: CASSQKFSYEQYF.

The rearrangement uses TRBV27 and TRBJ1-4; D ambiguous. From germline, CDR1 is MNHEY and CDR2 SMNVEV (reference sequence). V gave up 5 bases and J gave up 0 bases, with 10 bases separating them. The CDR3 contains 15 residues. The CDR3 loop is CASSQRGATNEKLFF. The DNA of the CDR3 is TGTGCCAGCAGTCAACGCGGGGCAACTAATGAAAAACTGTTTTTT.

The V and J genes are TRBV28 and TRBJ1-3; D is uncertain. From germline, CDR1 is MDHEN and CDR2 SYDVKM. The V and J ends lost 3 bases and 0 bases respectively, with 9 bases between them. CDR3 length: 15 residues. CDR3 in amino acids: CASSFAASSGNTIYF. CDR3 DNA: TGTGCCAGCAGTTTTGCGGCAAGCTCTGGAAACACCATATATTTT.

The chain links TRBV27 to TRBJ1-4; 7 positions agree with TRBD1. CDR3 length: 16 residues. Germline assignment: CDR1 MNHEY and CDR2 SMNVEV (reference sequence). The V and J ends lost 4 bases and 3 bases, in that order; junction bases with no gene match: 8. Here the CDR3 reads CASSSRGTIPNEKLFF. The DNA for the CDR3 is TGTGCCAGCAGTTCCAGGGGGACGATACCTAATGAAAAACTGTTTTTT.

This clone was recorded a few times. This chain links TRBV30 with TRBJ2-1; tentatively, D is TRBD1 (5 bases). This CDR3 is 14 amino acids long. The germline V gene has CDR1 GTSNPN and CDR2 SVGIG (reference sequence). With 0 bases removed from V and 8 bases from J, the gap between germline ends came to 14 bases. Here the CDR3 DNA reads TGTGCCTGGAGTGTCGGGCAGGGTGGCGATGAGCAGTTCTTC. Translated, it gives CAWSVGQGGDEQFF.

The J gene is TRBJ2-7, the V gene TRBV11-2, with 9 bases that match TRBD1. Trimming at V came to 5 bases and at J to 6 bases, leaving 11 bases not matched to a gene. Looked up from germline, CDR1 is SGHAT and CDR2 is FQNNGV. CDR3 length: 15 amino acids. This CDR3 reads CASSGLGQGSSEQYF. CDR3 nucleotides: TGTGCCAGCAGCGGACTGGGACAGGGAAGTTCCGAGCAGTACTTC.

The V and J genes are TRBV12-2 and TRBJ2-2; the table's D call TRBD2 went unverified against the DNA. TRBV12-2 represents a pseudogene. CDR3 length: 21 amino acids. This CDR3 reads CASRLGQYLSPEGSNTGELFF. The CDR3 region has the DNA TGTGCAAGTCGCTTAGGACAGTACCTGTCTCCGGAGGGGTCGAACACCGGGGAGCTGTTTTTT.

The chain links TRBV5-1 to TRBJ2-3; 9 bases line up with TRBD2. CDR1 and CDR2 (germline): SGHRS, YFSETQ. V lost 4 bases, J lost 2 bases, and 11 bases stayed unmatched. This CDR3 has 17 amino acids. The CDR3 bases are TGCGCCAGCAGCCCAGAGTTACTAGCGGGTATCACAGATACGCAGTATTTT. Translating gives CASSPELLAGITDTQYF.

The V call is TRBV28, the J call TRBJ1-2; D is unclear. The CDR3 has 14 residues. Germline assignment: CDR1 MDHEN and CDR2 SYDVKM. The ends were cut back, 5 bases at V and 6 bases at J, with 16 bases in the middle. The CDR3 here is CASSTRRIGNGYTF. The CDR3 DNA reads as TGTGCCAGCAGTACGCGGCGGATCGGGAATGGCTACACCTTC.

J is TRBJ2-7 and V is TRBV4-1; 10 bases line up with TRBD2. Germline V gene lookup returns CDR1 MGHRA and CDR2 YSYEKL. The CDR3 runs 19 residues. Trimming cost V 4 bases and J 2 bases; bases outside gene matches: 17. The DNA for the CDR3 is TGCGCCAGCAGCCGTCAAGTGGGACTAGCGACCCTCCCCACCTACGAGCAGTACTTC. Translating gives CASSRQVGLATLPTYEQYF.